The rows below give T cell receptor beta chains drawn from one sample of a study of blood T cell repertoires in COVID-19. Measured with immunoSEQ multiplex PCR; TCRdb has only the in-frame clones, and not every one. This sample yields roughly 190,000 clones, of which 70% to 90% are seen a single time; roughly a fifth belongs to the top ten. Sequencing was performed on peripheral blood. All receptors derive from a man aged 60-69 years with active or convalescent COVID-19. Each CDR3 is given with its conserved first and last residue. The D gene is left open where the match is weak. Only some rows state a clone size, as once, few, many or a class for expanded clones.

abundance	len	d_gene	v_gene	j_gene	CDR3nt	CDR3aa
-	12	TRBD1	TRBV29-1	TRBJ1-2	TGCAGCGTCGGGCAGGGGGCGGGAGGCTACACCTTC	CSVGQGAGGYTF
-	13	TRBD1	TRBV5-4	TRBJ1-4	TGTGCCAGCAGCATAGCCCGGGACAGGAAACTGTTTTTT	CASSIARDRKLFF
-	11	TRBD1	TRBV29-1	TRBJ1-2	TGCAGCGTTGGAGGGACAGTAGGCTACACCTTC	CSVGGTVGYTF
once	15	-	TRBV7-3	TRBJ2-6	TGTGCCAGCAGCTTAATGAGCTCTGGGGCCAACGTCCTGACTTTC	CASSLMSSGANVLTF
-	15	-	TRBV3-1/TRBV3-2	TRBJ2-7	TGTGCCAGCAGCCAAGGCGGGGGCCGTGGCTACGAGCAGTACTTC	CASSQGGGRGYEQYF
-	14	TRBD1	TRBV5-1	TRBJ2-7	TGCGCCAGCAGCTTTGGACAGGGGACCTACGAGCAGTACTTC	CASSFGQGTYEQYF
once	14	-	TRBV11-1	TRBJ2-5	TGTGCCAGCAGCTTAGTGGGCGCGGGAGAGACCCAGTACTTC	CASSLVGAGETQYF
-	14	-	TRBV3-1/TRBV3-2	TRBJ1-1	TGTGCCAGCAGCCAAGTATTAGTGAACACTGAAGCTTTCTTT	CASSQVLVNTEAFF
-	15	-	TRBV7-6	TRBJ1-1	TGTGCCAGCAGCTTAGCGAATGGGGCGAAGACTGAAGCTTTCTTT	CASSLANGAKTEAFF
few	12	-	TRBV21-1	TRBJ2-4	TGTGCCAGCAGGCCCAGGGGTTACATTCAGTACTTC	CASRPRGYIQYF
-	15	TRBD2	TRBV27	TRBJ2-1	TGTGCCAGCAGTTCCCCACGCGGGGGGGAAAGAGAGCAGTTCTTC	CASSSPRGGEREQFF
-	15	TRBD2	TRBV5-1	TRBJ2-2	TGCGCCAGCAGCTTACTAGCGGGGGCGGACGGGGAGCTGTTTTTT	CASSLLAGADGELFF
few	15	TRBD1	TRBV5-5	TRBJ2-1	TGTGCCAGCAGCTATGGACAGGGAGGACCCAATGAGCAGTTCTTC	CASSYGQGGPNEQFF
-	11	-	TRBV12-3/TRBV12-4	TRBJ1-4	TGTGCCAGCAGTTTAGACAGCCGGCTGTTTTTT	CASSLDSRLFF